The 27 T cell receptor beta chains below come from one sample, sequenced in a study of blood T cell repertoires in COVID-19. Clones were read by immunoSEQ multiplex PCR, and TCRdb kept only the in-frame ones, dropping some. The sample contains approximately 160,000 clones, less than 90% of which appear only once. The sample was PBMCs or T cells enriched from blood (not recorded which). These receptor sequences come from a woman in her fifties or sixties who had recovered from COVID-19.

This clone was counted between two and nine times. The genes are TRBV5-6 and TRBJ1-1, with TRBD1 matching over 7 bases. Germline V gene sequence: CDR1 SGHDT, CDR2 YYEEEE. The CDR3 consists of 16 residues. With V trimmed by 0 bases and J by 0 bases, 5 bases remained unmatched. CDR3 DNA: TGTGCCAGCAGCTTGGATATTGGGACAGTGAACACTGAAGCTTTCTTT. Translating gives CASSLDIGTVNTEAFF.

V gene TRBV7-2 combines with J gene TRBJ2-1; D uncertain. Germline assignment: CDR1 SGHTA and CDR2 FQGNSA. This CDR3 is 11 amino acids long. Trimming left V 7 bases short and J 9 bases short, with 10 bases between. The CDR3, as DNA: TGTGCCAGCACCCTAGGTATTGAGCAGTTCTTC. Residues: CASTLGIEQFF.

The chain recombines TRBV5-1 with TRBJ2-1; possible D gene TRBD1, 5 bases. The CDR3 spans 15 residues. The germline V gene encodes CDR1 SGHRS and CDR2 YFSETQ. The V end was cut by 5 bases, the J end by 0 bases, with 12 bases between. The CDR3 coding sequence is TGCGCCAGCAGTACACAGGAAAGCTCCTACAATGAGCAGTTCTTC. The encoded protein is CASSTQESSYNEQFF.

The chain couples TRBV28 to TRBJ1-2; a possible D gene is TRBD1 (5 bases). The CDR3 has 13 amino acids. The V and J ends lost 3 bases and 4 bases respectively, with 9 bases between them. Germline lookup yields CDR1 MDHEN and CDR2 SYDVKM. In nucleotides, the CDR3 is TGTGCCAGCAGTTTGGCAGGGTCCTATGGCTACACCTTC. Translating gives CASSLAGSYGYTF.

V gene TRBV12-3 or TRBV12-4 combines with J gene TRBJ2-5, with a tentative D call TRBD2 (6 bases). V shed 3 bases and J shed 8 bases, with 13 bases lying between them. There are 13 residues in the CDR3. CDR3 DNA sequence: TGTGCCAGCAGTTTGGGGAGACTAGACACCCAGTACTTC. As protein: CASSLGRLDTQYF.

CDR3 amino acids: CASSSDRYEQYF. CDR3 in DNA: TGTGCCAGCAGCTCAGACAGATACGAGCAGTACTTC. The chain is built from TRBV5-5 and TRBJ2-7, with D perhaps matching TRBD1 (5 bases). The CDR3 spans 12 residues. V dropped 3 bases and J dropped 4 bases, with 8 bases sitting between them. Per germline, CDR1 SGHKS and CDR2 YYEKEE (reference sequence).

V is TRBV18 and J is TRBJ1-2; 7 nucleotides line up with TRBD1. Trimming removed 3 bases from V and 6 bases from J; junction bases left unmatched: 4. The germline CDR1 and CDR2 sequences are KGHSH and LQKENI. This CDR3 spans 13 amino acids. This chain's CDR3 is CASSPDRENGYTF. The CDR3 nucleotides read TGTGCCAGCTCACCCGACAGGGAGAATGGCTACACCTTC. Full variable domain (remainder filled in from reference TRBV18 and TRBJ1-2): NAGVMQNPRHLVRRRGQEARLRCSPMKGHSHVYWYRQLPEEGLKFMVYLQKENIIDESGMPKERFSAEFPKEGPSILRIQQVVRGDSAAYFCASSPDRENGYTFGSGTRLTVV.

V usage is TRBV4-2 and J usage is TRBJ1-6, with 12 bases matching TRBD1. The CDR3 has 18 residues. Trimming took 0 bases from V and 16 from J; bases not matched to a gene: 16. From germline, CDR1 is LGHNA and CDR2 YNFKEQ. CDR3 in DNA: TGTGCCAGCAGCCAAGATGGCGTTCTCGGGACAGGGGGCGCGACGCTCCACTTT. This codes for CASSQDGVLGTGGATLHF.

V and J are TRBV28 and TRBJ1-5; 7 bases map to TRBD1. J lost 0 bases, V lost 5 bases, and 7 bases had no gene match. Germline CDR1 is MDHEN and CDR2 is SYDVKM. This CDR3 contains 16 residues. CDR3 protein: CASSRQGYYSNQPQHF. CDR3 in DNA: TGTGCCAGCAGTCGACAGGGCTACTATAGCAATCAGCCCCAGCATTTT.

This chain uses TRBV5-8 with TRBJ2-3; 9 bases are a match to TRBD2. Trimming at V came to 0 bases and at J to 2 bases, leaving 10 bases not matched to a gene. The CDR3 extends over 18 amino acids. Germline V gene sequence: CDR1 SGHTS, CDR2 YDEGEE. The CDR3 reads CASSLGVSSGKYTDTQYF. The CDR3 DNA is TGTGCCAGCAGCTTGGGTGTCTCTAGCGGGAAATACACAGATACGCAGTATTTT.

CDR3 sequence reads: CASSPQSSAGTQYF. CDR3 bases: TGCGCCAGCAGCCCTCAGTCTAGCGCAGGTACGCAGTATTTT. J is TRBJ2-3 and V is TRBV4-3, with D possibly being TRBD2 (6 bases). The V end was cut by 4 bases, the J end by 8 bases, with 16 bases between. Germline V lookup: CDR1 LGHNA, CDR2 YSLEER. This CDR3 spans 14 amino acids.

This rearrangement joins TRBV7-3 to TRBJ2-3, with TRBD2 matching 9 bases. Losses at the gene ends were 6 bases for V and 2 bases for J; bases not matched to a gene: 6. The CDR3 is 15 residues long. Looked up from germline, CDR1 is SGHTA and CDR2 is FQGTGA. The CDR3 DNA sequence: TGTGCCAGCAGTTTAGCGGGAGTCCCCACAGATACGCAGTATTTT. Its translation: CASSLAGVPTDTQYF. Full variable domain (outside the CDR3, taken from reference TRBV7-3 and TRBJ2-3): GAGVSQTPSNKVTEKGKYVELRCDPISGHTALYWYRQSLGQGPEFLIYFQGTGAADDSGLPNDRFFAVRPEGSVSTLKIQRTERGDSAVYLCASSLAGVPTDTQYFGPGTRLTVL.

V and J are TRBV28 and TRBJ1-2; unclear D gene. Deletions cut 4 bases from V and 8 bases from J, with 17 bases between. Looked up from germline, CDR1 is MDHEN and CDR2 is SYDVKM. The CDR3 extends over 14 amino acids. The DNA of the CDR3 is TGTGCCAGCAGTTCAACCAGCCGGCCCGGGGGCTACACCTTC. Protein product: CASSSTSRPGGYTF.

This clone occurred once. The CDR3 sequence: CASRAGTSGRGETQYF. The CDR3 DNA reads as TGTGCCAGCAGAGCCGGGACTAGCGGGAGGGGAGAGACCCAGTACTTC. The rearrangement links TRBV2 to TRBJ2-5, with 16 bases matching TRBD2. This CDR3 has 16 residues. The germline gives CDR1 SNHLY, CDR2 FYNNEI. J lost 4 bases, V lost 6 bases, and 5 bases had no gene match.

The gene calls are TRBV15 and TRBJ1-1; no definite D call. The germline V gene encodes CDR1 LNHNV and CDR2 YYDKDF (reference sequence). The CDR3 consists of 13 residues. Trimming left V 6 bases short and J 1 base short, with 9 bases between. CDR3 DNA: TGTGCCACCAGGAGGGATTCGAACACTGAAGCTTTCTTT. Translated: CATRRDSNTEAFF.

The chain carries TRBV6-5 and TRBJ2-7, with TRBD2 matching 7 bases. J was trimmed by 3 bases and V by 2 bases; bases with no gene match: 7. The length of the CDR3 is 15 residues. Germline V gene data show CDR1 as MNHEY and CDR2 as SVGAGI. The CDR3 nucleotides are TGTGCCAGCAGTTACCGCGGGAGCGGGAACTACGAGCAGTACTTC. Amino acids: CASSYRGSGNYEQYF.

The gene calls are TRBV28 and TRBJ1-1, with 11 bases fitting TRBD1. The V and J ends lost 2 bases and 10 bases, in that order; junction bases with no gene match: 9. Germline V CDR1 and CDR2: MDHEN, SYDVKM. The CDR3 length is 15 residues. As DNA, the CDR3 is TGTGCCAGCAGTTTACCCCTTGGACAGGGGGCAGGAGCTTTCTTT. Translated, it gives CASSLPLGQGAGAFF. The full variable domain, in which reference TRBV28 and TRBJ1-1 provide the parts outside the CDR3, is DVKVTQSSRYLVKRTGEKVFLECVQDMDHENMFWYRQDPGLGLRLIYFSYDVKMKEKGDIPEGYSVSREKKERFSLILESASTNQTSMYLCASSLPLGQGAGAFFGQGTRLTVV.

The genes are TRBV6-6 and TRBJ2-7, with TRBD1 matching 7 bases. CDR3 length: 14 residues. The junction had 5 bases not matched to a gene; V was cut back by 4 bases and J by 2 bases. The germline gives CDR1 MNHNY, CDR2 SVGAGI (reference sequence). The CDR3 bases are TGTGCCAGCAGTTTGAGAGACAGGGCCTACGAGCAGTACTTC. It encodes CASSLRDRAYEQYF.

This clone was seen only once. The V gene is TRBV18, the J gene TRBJ2-7, with a weak D call TRBD1 (6 bases). V lost 3 bases to trimming and J lost 3 bases, with 12 bases between them. CDR1 is KGHSH and CDR2 is LQKENI in the germline V gene. The length of the CDR3 is 14 residues. CDR3: CASSPTGLIYEQYF. As DNA, the CDR3 is TGTGCCAGCTCACCCACAGGGTTAATCTACGAGCAGTACTTC.

In this sample, this clone turned up a few times. The V call is TRBV5-4, the J call TRBJ2-2; 8 nucleotides agree with TRBD2. CDR3 length equals 15 residues. The germline CDR1 and CDR2 sequences are SGHNT and YYREEE (reference sequence). V lost 4 bases, J lost 5 bases, and 7 bases stayed unmatched. The CDR3 bases are TGTGCCAGCAGCCCCGCGGGAGGACAGACCGGGGAGCTGTTTTTT. Protein: CASSPAGGQTGELFF.

The gene calls are TRBV7-2 and TRBJ1-2, with D perhaps matching TRBD1 (6 bases). CDR3 length: 13 residues. Germline-derived CDR1 and CDR2 are SGHTA and FQGNSA. Trimming cost V 5 bases and J 5 bases, with 12 bases left between them. The CDR3 DNA sequence: TGTGCCAGCAGCCCAAGGACAGAATATGGCTACACCTTC. Residues: CASSPRTEYGYTF.

This clone was observed a handful of times. This chain connects TRBV10-3 to TRBJ2-2, with D possibly TRBD1 on 8 matching bases. Germline V gene data show CDR1 as ENHRY and CDR2 as SYGVKD. CDR3 length equals 15 residues. The V end lost 5 bases, the J end lost 6 bases, and 16 bases lay between the germline ends. CDR3 residues: CAISPGQGGAGELFF. The CDR3 nucleotides read TGTGCCATCAGTCCCGGACAGGGAGGGGCCGGGGAGCTGTTTTTT.

The chain employs TRBV5-1 and TRBJ2-1, with 7 bases lining up with TRBD2. The trim removed 1 base at V and 2 bases at J, leaving 3 bases unmatched. CDR3 length: 15 residues. CDR1 is SGHRS, CDR2 YFSETQ, per germline. CDR3 region: CASSLIGGTYNEQFF. The CDR3, as DNA: TGCGCCAGCAGCTTGATCGGGGGGACCTACAATGAGCAGTTCTTC.

The chain carries TRBV2 and TRBJ2-2; TRBD1 matches 9 bases. The CDR3 extends over 14 amino acids. After removal of 9 bases from V and 4 bases from J, the junction contained 6 bases not matched to a gene. In germline, CDR1 is SNHLY, CDR2 FYNNEI. The CDR3: CASTGGDGTGELFF. In DNA form, the CDR3 reads TGTGCCAGTACAGGGGGCGACGGCACCGGGGAGCTGTTTTTT.

The genes are TRBV5-1 and TRBJ2-7; weak D call: TRBD1 (6 bases). Germline CDR1 reads SGHRS; CDR2 reads YFSETQ. The CDR3 runs to 14 residues. With 4 bases removed from V and 2 bases from J, the gap between germline ends came to 13 bases. CDR3 loop: CASSGDTFPYEQYF. CDR3 nucleotide sequence: TGCGCCAGCAGCGGGGACACTTTCCCCTACGAGCAGTACTTC.

The gene calls are TRBV9 and TRBJ1-1; perhaps TRBD1 as D (5 bases). In germline, CDR1 is SGDLS, CDR2 YYNGEE. The V end lost 0 bases, the J end lost 0 bases, and 9 bases lay between the germline ends. This CDR3 has 15 residues. CDR3 residues: CASSVDSGMNTEAFF. The CDR3 nucleotides read TGTGCCAGCAGCGTAGATTCAGGGATGAACACTGAAGCTTTCTTT.

J is TRBJ1-3 and V is TRBV4-3; weak D call: TRBD1 (6 bases). Germline V CDR1 and CDR2: LGHNA, YSLEER. Trimming stripped 4 bases from V and 2 bases from J, with 6 bases between. CDR3 length: 13 amino acids. CDR3 sequence: CASSPGAGNTIYF. The CDR3 bases are TGCGCCAGCAGCCCAGGGGCTGGAAACACCATATATTTT.